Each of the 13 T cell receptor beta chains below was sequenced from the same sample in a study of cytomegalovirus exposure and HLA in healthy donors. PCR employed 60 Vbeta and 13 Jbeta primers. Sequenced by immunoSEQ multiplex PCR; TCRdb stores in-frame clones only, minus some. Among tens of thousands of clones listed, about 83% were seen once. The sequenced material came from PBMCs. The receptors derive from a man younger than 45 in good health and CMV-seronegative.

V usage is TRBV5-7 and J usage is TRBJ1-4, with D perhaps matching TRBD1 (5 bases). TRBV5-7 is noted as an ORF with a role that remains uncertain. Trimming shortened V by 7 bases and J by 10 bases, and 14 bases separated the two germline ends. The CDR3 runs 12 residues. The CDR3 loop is CASPGRQGKLFF. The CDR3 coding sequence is TGTGCCAGCCCTGGACGGCAGGGAAAACTGTTTTTT.

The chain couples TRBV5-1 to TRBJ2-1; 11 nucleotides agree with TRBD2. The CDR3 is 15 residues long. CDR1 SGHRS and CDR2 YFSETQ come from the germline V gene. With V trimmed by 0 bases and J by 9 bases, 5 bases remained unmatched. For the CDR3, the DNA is TGCGCCAGCAGCTTGGAACTAGCGGGAGCGGTTGAGCAGTTCTTC. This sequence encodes CASSLELAGAVEQFF.

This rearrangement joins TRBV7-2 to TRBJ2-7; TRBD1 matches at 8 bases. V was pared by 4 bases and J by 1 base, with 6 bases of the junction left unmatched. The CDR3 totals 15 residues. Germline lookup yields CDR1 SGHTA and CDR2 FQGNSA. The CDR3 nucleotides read TGTGCCAGCAGCTCGACAGGGGTTATATCCTACGAGCAGTACTTC. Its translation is CASSSTGVISYEQYF.

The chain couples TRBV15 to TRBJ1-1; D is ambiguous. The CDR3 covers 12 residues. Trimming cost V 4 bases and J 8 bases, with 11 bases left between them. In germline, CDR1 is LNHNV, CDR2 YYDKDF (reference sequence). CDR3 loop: CATSTSEAEAFF. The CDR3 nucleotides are TGTGCCACCAGCACCTCGGAGGCGGAAGCTTTCTTT.

CDR3 in amino acids: CASSPWTTLDGYGYTF. The CDR3 DNA reads TGTGCCAGCAGCCCCTGGACAACCCTAGACGGCTATGGCTACACCTTC. The chain employs TRBV14 and TRBJ1-2; the D gene is possibly TRBD1 (5 bases). The CDR3 has 16 residues. The V gene's germline CDR1 is SGHDN and CDR2 FVKESK. V was shortened by 4 bases and J by 4 bases, with 19 bases between the two germline ends.

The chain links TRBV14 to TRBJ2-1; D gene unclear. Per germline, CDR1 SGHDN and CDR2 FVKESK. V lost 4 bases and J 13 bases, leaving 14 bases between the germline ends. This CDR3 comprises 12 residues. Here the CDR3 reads CASSRASRSQFF. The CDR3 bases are TGTGCCAGCAGCCGAGCCAGCCGGAGCCAGTTCTTC.

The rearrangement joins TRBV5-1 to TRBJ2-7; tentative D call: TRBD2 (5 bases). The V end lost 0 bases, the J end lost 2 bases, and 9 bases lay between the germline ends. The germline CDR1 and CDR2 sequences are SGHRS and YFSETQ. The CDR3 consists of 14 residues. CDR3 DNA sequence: TGCGCCAGCAGCTTGGAACTAGAGGCCTACGAGCAGTACTTC. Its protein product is CASSLELEAYEQYF.

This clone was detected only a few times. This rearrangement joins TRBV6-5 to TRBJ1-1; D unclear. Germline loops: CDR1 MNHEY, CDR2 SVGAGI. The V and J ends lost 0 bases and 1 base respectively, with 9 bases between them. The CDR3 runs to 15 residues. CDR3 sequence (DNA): TGTGCCAGCAGTTACTCCATTCACGGGAACACTGAAGCTTTCTTT. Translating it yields CASSYSIHGNTEAFF.

The CDR3: CASSSLAGGDYEQYF. CDR3 bases: TGCGCCAGCAGCTCTCTGGCGGGGGGGGACTACGAGCAGTACTTC. V gene TRBV5-1 combines with J gene TRBJ2-7; 9 bases match TRBD2. Losses at the gene ends were 3 bases for V and 3 bases for J; bases not matched to a gene: 7. CDR1 and CDR2 from the germline V gene are SGHRS and YFSETQ. The CDR3 covers 15 residues.

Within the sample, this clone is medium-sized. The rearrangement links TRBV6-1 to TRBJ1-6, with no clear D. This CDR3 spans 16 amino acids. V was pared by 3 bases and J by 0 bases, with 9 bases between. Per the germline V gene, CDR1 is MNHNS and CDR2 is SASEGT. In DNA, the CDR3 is TGTGCCAGCAGTGAGTCGGGTTACTCCTATAATTCACCCCTCCACTTT. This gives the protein CASSESGYSYNSPLHF.

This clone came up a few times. The DNA of the CDR3 is TGTGCCAGCAGCGTAGTAGGGCTAGCGGGAAATGAGCAGTTCTTC. Translation gives CASSVVGLAGNEQFF. The V gene is TRBV9, the J gene TRBJ2-1; 9 nucleotides agree with TRBD2. Trimming took 0 bases from V and 7 from J; bases not matched to a gene: 5. The CDR3 contains 15 residues. Germline V gene sequence: CDR1 SGDLS, CDR2 YYNGEE.

The CDR3 sequence: CASSEFGRQGVETQYF. CDR3 nucleotides: TGTGCCAGCAGTGAATTCGGTCGACAGGGGGTAGAGACCCAGTACTTC. This chain links TRBV25-1 with TRBJ2-5, with 9 bases that match TRBD1. J lost 4 bases, V lost 1 base, and 7 bases had no gene match. The length of the CDR3 is 16 residues. Germline CDR1 is MGHDK and CDR2 is SYGVNS.

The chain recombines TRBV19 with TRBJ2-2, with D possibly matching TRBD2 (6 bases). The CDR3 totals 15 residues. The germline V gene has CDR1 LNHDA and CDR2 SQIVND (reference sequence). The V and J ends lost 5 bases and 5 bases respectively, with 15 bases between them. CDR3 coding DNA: TGTGCCAGTAGTTGGGGGGTATCCGGGACCGGGGAGCTGTTTTTT. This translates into CASSWGVSGTGELFF.